These 14 T cell receptor beta chains were sequenced from one sample in a study of a mutant IDH1 vaccine in newly diagnosed glioma. The method was immunoSEQ multiplex PCR; TCRdb's version includes in-frame clones alone and lacks a portion of them. This table holds around 32,000 clones, about 85% found once. No antigen is known for these receptors. Stated time point: week 5, during vaccination. In the vaccine, a single dose held 300 ug of the mutant IDH1 20-mer peptide, along with topical imiquimod. The sequenced sample was peripheral blood mononuclear cells (PBMCs), obtained from a glioma patient whose treatment included an IDH1 peptide vaccine. The source is a woman between 40 and 55 years old with glioma. Some clones in this sample may be carry-over from other donors' samples.

In regard to this clone: One end of the junction varies from germline; a read error may be responsible. V and J are TRBV7-7 and TRBJ1-5; D is unresolved. CDR3 length: 15 residues. Germline lookup yields CDR1 SSHAT and CDR2 FNYEAQ (reference sequence). CDR3 in amino acids: CASSPFAGSNQPQHF. DNA for the CDR3: TGTGCTAGCAGCCCCTTTGCCGGAAGCAATCAGCCCCAGCATTTT.

The genes are TRBV5-4 and TRBJ2-2; no clear D. The CDR3 extends over 14 amino acids. Germline V gene data show CDR1 as SGHNT and CDR2 as YYREEE (reference sequence). The germline V and J ends were trimmed by 4 bases and 3 bases, with 10 bases remaining between them. The DNA of the CDR3 is TGTGCCAGCAGCAATCCTTCGTACACCGGGGAGCTGTTTTTT. Protein sequence: CASSNPSYTGELFF.

The chain carries TRBV7-2 and TRBJ2-3; D gene ambiguous. Trimming removed 3 bases from V and 3 bases from J, with 4 bases in between. CDR3 length: 12 residues. Per the germline V gene, CDR1 is SGHTA and CDR2 is FQGNSA. The CDR3 DNA follows: TGTGCCAGCAGCTTTCGAACAGATACGCAGTATTTT. Protein product: CASSFRTDTQYF.

The CDR3 sequence: CASSFSQSSYEQYF. In DNA form, the CDR3 reads TGTGCCAGCAGCTTTTCACAGAGTTCCTACGAGCAGTACTTC. The rearrangement uses TRBV7-9 and TRBJ2-7; D call uncertain. This CDR3 comprises 14 residues. Germline V lookup: CDR1 SEHNR, CDR2 FQNEAQ (reference sequence). Trimming cost V 3 bases and J 1 base, with 10 bases left between them.

The chain employs TRBV5-1 and TRBJ2-7; TRBD1 matches at 7 bases. Per germline, CDR1 SGHRS and CDR2 YFSETQ. CDR3 size: 14 residues. Losses at the gene ends were 4 bases for V and 2 bases for J; bases not matched to a gene: 6. This CDR3 reads CASSGPGQPYEQYF. CDR3 nucleotide sequence: TGCGCCAGCAGCGGTCCGGGACAGCCCTACGAGCAGTACTTC.

The CDR3 DNA follows: TGTGCCAGCAGCTTGGGCGCCGTCCCTGGGGGCTACACCTTC. Translating it yields CASSLGAVPGGYTF. The chain recombines TRBV5-6 with TRBJ1-2; D is unresolved. The CDR3 loop spans 14 amino acids. Trimming cost V 0 bases and J 8 bases, with 14 bases left between them. Germline V CDR1 and CDR2: SGHDT, YYEEEE.

V and J are TRBV5-4 and TRBJ2-7; 11 bases match TRBD2. The CDR3 extends over 14 amino acids. Germline CDR1 reads SGHNT; CDR2 reads YYREEE (reference sequence). V lost 4 bases and J lost 4; bases outside the gene matches: 4. CDR3 protein: CASSRGLADYEQYF. CDR3 nucleotides: TGTGCCAGCAGCAGGGGACTAGCGGATTACGAGCAGTACTTC.

The chain recombines TRBV27 with TRBJ2-5; 9 bases agree with TRBD1. The trim removed 5 bases at V and 5 bases at J, leaving 12 bases unmatched. Germline V gene data show CDR1 as MNHEY and CDR2 as SMNVEV (reference sequence). The CDR3 length is 16 residues. CDR3 loop: CASSTNPGQGTETQYF. CDR3 DNA: TGTGCCAGCAGTACAAACCCGGGACAGGGTACGGAGACCCAGTACTTC.

In DNA, the CDR3 is TGTGCCAGCTCACCAGCCTACGAGCAGTACTTC. It translates to CASSPAYEQYF. The V and J genes are TRBV18 and TRBJ2-5; D is unresolved. Gene TRBJ2-7 matches the end of the DNA better, so the J call may be wrong. This CDR3 has 11 amino acids. In germline, CDR1 is KGHSH, CDR2 LQKENI.

CDR3 DNA: TGTGCCAGCAGCCGCAGGCAAGCGGGAGCATCCTACGAGCAGTACTTC. This translates into CASSRRQAGASYEQYF. This chain uses TRBV14 with TRBJ2-7; 8 bases map to TRBD2. The CDR3 is made up of 16 amino acids. Germline CDR1 is SGHDN and CDR2 is FVKESK. V lost 4 bases to trimming and J lost 1 base; unmatched junction nucleotides: 9.

J is TRBJ1-1 and V is TRBV28; tentative D call: TRBD1 (6 bases). Trimming removed 4 bases at V and 1 base at J, with 16 bases between. CDR1 is MDHEN and CDR2 is SYDVKM in the germline V gene. This CDR3 has 16 residues. The CDR3: CASSSSRGAGNTEAFF. In DNA form, the CDR3 reads TGTGCCAGCAGTTCCTCAAGGGGGGCCGGGAACACTGAAGCTTTCTTT.

Concerning this clone: Mismatch with germline at one junction end may stem from a read error. This rearrangement joins TRBV7-6 to TRBJ2-2; 10 positions agree with TRBD2. The CDR3 runs 14 residues. Per germline, CDR1 SGHVS and CDR2 FNYEAQ. The DNA of the CDR3 is TGTGCCAGCAGCCTAGCGGGAGAGGCCGGGGAGCTGTTTTTT. It encodes CASSLAGEAGELFF.

This chain uses TRBV4-1 with TRBJ1-4; 9 positions match TRBD1. Looked up from germline, CDR1 is MGHRA and CDR2 is YSYEKL. V shed 4 bases and J 6 bases; nucleotides not matched to a gene: 6. This CDR3 is built from 15 residues. The CDR3 loop reads CASSPGDREYEKLFF. CDR3 bases: TGCGCCAGCAGCCCCGGGGACAGGGAATATGAAAAACTGTTTTTT.

V and J are TRBV7-2 and TRBJ1-5; maybe TRBD1 (5 bases). The V and J ends lost 5 bases and 1 base respectively, with 12 bases between them. This CDR3 contains 15 residues. Germline CDR1 is SGHTA and CDR2 is FQGNSA. Here the CDR3 reads CASSPWGRSNQPQHF. The CDR3 DNA is TGTGCCAGCAGCCCATGGGGACGGAGCAATCAGCCCCAGCATTTT.